Given below is one T cell receptor beta chain in context. Deletions cut 7 bases from V and 6 bases from J, with 22 bases between. This CDR3 contains 16 residues. TCRdb re-analysed the 5' RACE reads in MiXCR, keeping a single row per CDR3 protein. The sample lists about 160,000 distinct CDR3 sequences; roughly 10% were seen once. This entry belongs to a study of CD8 T cells in ankylosing spondylitis. The rearrangement uses TRBV12-3 or TRBV12-4 and TRBJ2-1; D unresolved. Sequenced input: blood, either unsorted or a sorted T cell fraction (not recorded which). The source is a female donor with ankylosing spondylitis or in good health (not recorded which). As DNA, the CDR3 is TGTGCCAGCACCCTCCCTCCGATGGACCGATCCAATGAGCAGTTCTTC. Amino acids: CASTLPPMDRSNEQFF.